These 12 T cell receptor beta chains were sequenced from one sample in a study of cytomegalovirus exposure and HLA in healthy donors. PCR used 60 Vbeta primers and 13 Jbeta primers. The protocol was immunoSEQ multiplex PCR, while the TCRdb copy is restricted to in-frame clones and leaves out a portion. Among about 84,000 clones, less than 80% were seen once, and the ten largest hold approximately 16%. The source material was PBMCs. The receptors were sampled from a woman aged 40 to 50 in good health and CMV-seropositive.

This clone was counted between two and nine times. The V and J genes are TRBV4-1 and TRBJ2-5; 7 bases are shared with TRBD1. Unmatched junction bases numbered 10, after V lost 4 bases and J lost 5 bases. The germline gives CDR1 MGHRA, CDR2 YSYEKL. CDR3 size: 15 residues. CDR3 amino acids: CASSPSGQPRETQYF. CDR3 DNA sequence: TGCGCCAGCAGCCCCTCGGGACAGCCAAGGGAGACCCAGTACTTC.

The table lists this clone with a count of one. The V gene is TRBV6-6, the J gene TRBJ2-7; 10 bases line up with TRBD2. CDR3 length equals 14 residues. Trimming took 9 bases from V and 3 from J; bases not matched to a gene: 8. Germline CDR1 MNHNY, CDR2 SVGAGI (reference sequence). CDR3 region: CASRLAGDGYEQYF. The DNA for the CDR3 is TGTGCCAGTCGCCTAGCGGGAGACGGCTACGAGCAGTACTTC.

This sequence joins TRBV20-1 and TRBJ1-1, with D possibly TRBD1 on 5 matching bases. CDR3 length equals 10 residues. From germline, CDR1 is DFQATT and CDR2 SNEGSKA (reference sequence). Trimming pared 6 bases from V and 7 bases from J, leaving 9 bases between. CDR3 DNA: TGCAGTGCCGGGGACTATGAAGCTTTCTTT. The encoded protein is CSAGDYEAFF.

V gene TRBV30 combines with J gene TRBJ2-5; the match to TRBD2 covers 9 bases. The closer fit of TRBJ2-7 to the DNA end suggests the J call may be wrong. This CDR3 spans 14 amino acids. CDR1 GTSNPN and CDR2 SVGIG come from the germline V gene (reference sequence). This chain's CDR3 is CAWSGTSSSYEQYF. As DNA, the CDR3 is TGTGCCTGGAGCGGGACTAGCTCATCCTACGAGCAGTACTTC.

The rearrangement links TRBV28 to TRBJ1-2; TRBD1 agrees at 7 bases. This CDR3 has 12 residues. Trimming cost V 5 bases and J 8 bases; bases outside gene matches: 5. Germline V gene sequence: CDR1 MDHEN, CDR2 SYDVKM. DNA for the CDR3: TGTGCCAGCAGTGGGGACAGTCCGGGCTACACCTTC. It codes for CASSGDSPGYTF.

The rearrangement joins TRBV7-2 to TRBJ2-7; D is perhaps TRBD1 (6 bases). Germline V lookup: CDR1 SGHTA, CDR2 FQGNSA. Trimming removed 5 bases from V and 3 bases from J, with 17 bases in between. CDR3 size: 15 residues. CDR3 in DNA: TGTGCCAGCAGCCTTCGACAGGCGCGAAACTACGAGCAGTACTTC. This sequence encodes CASSLRQARNYEQYF.

The chain joins TRBV18 to TRBJ2-1, with TRBD2 as a possible D gene (6 bases). CDR3 size: 14 residues. With 6 bases removed from V and 2 bases from J, the gap between germline ends came to 11 bases. Germline V gene sequence: CDR1 KGHSH, CDR2 LQKENI. The CDR3 sequence is CASSYSGTYNEQFF. As DNA, the CDR3 is TGTGCCAGCTCTTATAGCGGCACCTACAATGAGCAGTTCTTC.

The chain combines TRBV28 with TRBJ2-3, with TRBD2 matching 10 bases. The V gene end was trimmed by 4 bases and the J gene end by 4 bases; junction bases not matched to a gene: 8. Germline V gene data show CDR1 as MDHEN and CDR2 as SYDVKM. There are 16 residues in the CDR3. CDR3 residues: CASSSSSGSWSDTQYF. CDR3 DNA sequence: TGTGCCAGCAGTTCGTCTAGCGGGAGTTGGTCAGATACGCAGTATTTT. The full variable domain, with the rest looked up from reference TRBV28 and TRBJ2-3, is DVKVTQSSRYLVKRTGEKVFLECVQDMDHENMFWYRQDPGLGLRLIYFSYDVKMKEKGDIPEGYSVSREKKERFSLILESASTNQTSMYLCASSSSSGSWSDTQYFGPGTRLTVL.

The chain uses TRBV6-1 and TRBJ2-5, with 7 positions matching TRBD1. Germline V CDR1 and CDR2: MNHNS, SASEGT. This CDR3 spans 14 amino acids. Trimming took 5 bases from V and 0 from J; bases not matched to a gene: 3. CDR3 sequence (DNA): TGTGCCAGCAGTTTTACAGGGGACCAAGAGACCCAGTACTTC. This sequence encodes CASSFTGDQETQYF.

This clone appeared once. The chain has TRBV4-3 and TRBJ2-7, with D hard to call. Trimming took off 3 bases at V and 1 base at J, with 13 bases between the two ends. Per the germline V gene, CDR1 is LGHNA and CDR2 is YSLEER. CDR3 size: 15 residues. In DNA form, the CDR3 reads TGCGCCAGCAGCCAGAACCCGGGTCCATCCTACGAGCAGTACTTC. It codes for CASSQNPGPSYEQYF.

This clone was observed a few times. The chain uses TRBV28 and TRBJ1-2; 10 positions agree with TRBD1. CDR1 is MDHEN, CDR2 SYDVKM, per germline. The length of the CDR3 is 12 residues. V lost 7 bases, J lost 10 bases, and 6 bases stayed unmatched. CDR3 sequence reads: CASTGQGEDYTF. The CDR3 DNA reads as TGTGCCAGCACCGGACAGGGGGAGGACTACACCTTC.

This clone has just one count. This rearrangement joins TRBV28 to TRBJ2-4; 7 bases align to TRBD2. The V segment lost 1 base and the J segment 4 bases; nucleotides outside the gene matches: 10. The germline gives CDR1 MDHEN, CDR2 SYDVKM. The CDR3 runs 17 residues. This CDR3 is CASSLSILAAQKNIQYF. Here the CDR3 DNA reads TGTGCCAGCAGTTTATCTATCCTAGCGGCACAAAAAAACATTCAGTACTTC.